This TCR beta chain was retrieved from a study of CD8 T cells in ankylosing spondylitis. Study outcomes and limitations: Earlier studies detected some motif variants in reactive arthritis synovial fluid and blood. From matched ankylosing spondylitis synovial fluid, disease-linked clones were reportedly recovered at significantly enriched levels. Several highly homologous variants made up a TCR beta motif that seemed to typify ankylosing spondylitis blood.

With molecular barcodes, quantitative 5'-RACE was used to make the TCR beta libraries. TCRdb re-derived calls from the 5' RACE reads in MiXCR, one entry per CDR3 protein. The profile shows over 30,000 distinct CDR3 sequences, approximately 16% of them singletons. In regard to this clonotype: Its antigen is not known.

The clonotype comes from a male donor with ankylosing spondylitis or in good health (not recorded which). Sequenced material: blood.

As DNA, the CDR3 is TGTGCCAGCAGCCAAGAGACTTGGGCCGACACCGGGGAGCTGTTTTTT. This encodes CASSQETWADTGELFF. This chain links TRBV4-2 with TRBJ2-2; no clear D. The germline V gene encodes CDR1 LGHNA and CDR2 YNFKEQ. With 0 bases removed from V and 3 bases from J, the gap between germline ends came to 11 bases. This CDR3 is 16 amino acids long.